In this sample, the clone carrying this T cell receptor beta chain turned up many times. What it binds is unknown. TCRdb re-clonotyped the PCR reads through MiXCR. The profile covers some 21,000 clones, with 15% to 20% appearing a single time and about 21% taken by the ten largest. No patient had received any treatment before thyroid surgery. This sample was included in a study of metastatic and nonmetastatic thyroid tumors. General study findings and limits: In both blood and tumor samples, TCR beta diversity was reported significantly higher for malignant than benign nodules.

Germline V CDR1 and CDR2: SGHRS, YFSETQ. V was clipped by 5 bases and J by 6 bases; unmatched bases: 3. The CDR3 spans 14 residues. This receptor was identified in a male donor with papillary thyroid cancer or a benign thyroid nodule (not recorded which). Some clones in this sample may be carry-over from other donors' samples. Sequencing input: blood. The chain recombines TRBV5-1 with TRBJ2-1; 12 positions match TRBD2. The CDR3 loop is CASRGLAGSNEQFF. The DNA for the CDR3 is TGCGCCAGCAGGGGACTAGCGGGTAGCAATGAGCAGTTCTTC.